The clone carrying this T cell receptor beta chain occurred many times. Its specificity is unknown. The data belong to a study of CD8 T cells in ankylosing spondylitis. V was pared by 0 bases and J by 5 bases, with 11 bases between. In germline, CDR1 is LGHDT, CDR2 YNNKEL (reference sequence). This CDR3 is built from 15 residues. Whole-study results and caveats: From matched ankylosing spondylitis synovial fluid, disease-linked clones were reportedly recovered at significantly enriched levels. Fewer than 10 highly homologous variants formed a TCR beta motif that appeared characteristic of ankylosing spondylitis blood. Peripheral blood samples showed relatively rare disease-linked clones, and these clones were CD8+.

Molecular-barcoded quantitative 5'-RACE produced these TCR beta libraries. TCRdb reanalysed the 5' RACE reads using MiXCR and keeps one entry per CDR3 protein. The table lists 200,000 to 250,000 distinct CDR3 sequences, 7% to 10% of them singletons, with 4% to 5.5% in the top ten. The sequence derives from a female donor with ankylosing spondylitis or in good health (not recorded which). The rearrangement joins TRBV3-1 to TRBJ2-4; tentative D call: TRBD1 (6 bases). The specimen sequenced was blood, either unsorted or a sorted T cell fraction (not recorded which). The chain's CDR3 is CASSQDRGHQNIQYF. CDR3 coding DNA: TGTGCCAGCAGCCAAGATCGGGGACATCAAAACATTCAGTACTTC.